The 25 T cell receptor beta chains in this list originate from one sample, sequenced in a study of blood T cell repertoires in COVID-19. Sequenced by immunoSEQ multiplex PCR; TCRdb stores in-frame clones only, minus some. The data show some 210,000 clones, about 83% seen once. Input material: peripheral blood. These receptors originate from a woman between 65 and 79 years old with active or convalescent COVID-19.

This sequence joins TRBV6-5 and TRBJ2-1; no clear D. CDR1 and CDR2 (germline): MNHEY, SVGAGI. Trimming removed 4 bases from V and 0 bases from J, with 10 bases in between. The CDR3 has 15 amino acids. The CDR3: CASSSYLSSYNEQFF. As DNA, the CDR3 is TGTGCCAGCAGTTCTTACCTGAGCTCCTACAATGAGCAGTTCTTC.

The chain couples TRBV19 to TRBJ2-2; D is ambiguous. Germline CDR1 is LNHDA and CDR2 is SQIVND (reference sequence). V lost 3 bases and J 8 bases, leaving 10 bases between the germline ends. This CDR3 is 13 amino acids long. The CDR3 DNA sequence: TGTGCCAGTAGTATCCCTCCCCTGGGGGAGCTGTTTTTT. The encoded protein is CASSIPPLGELFF.

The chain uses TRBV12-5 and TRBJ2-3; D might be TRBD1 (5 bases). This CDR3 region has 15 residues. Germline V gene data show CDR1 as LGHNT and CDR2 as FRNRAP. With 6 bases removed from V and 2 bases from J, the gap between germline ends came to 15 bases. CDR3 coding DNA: TGTGCTAGTGGCTCAGGGTACTATGACACAGATACGCAGTATTTT. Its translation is CASGSGYYDTDTQYF. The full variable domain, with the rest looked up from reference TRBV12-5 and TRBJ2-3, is DARVTQTPRHKVTEMGQEVTMRCQPILGHNTVFWYRQTMMQGLELLAYFRNRAPLDDSGMPKDRFSAEMPDATLATLKIQPSEPRDSAVYFCASGSGYYDTDTQYFGPGTRLTVL.

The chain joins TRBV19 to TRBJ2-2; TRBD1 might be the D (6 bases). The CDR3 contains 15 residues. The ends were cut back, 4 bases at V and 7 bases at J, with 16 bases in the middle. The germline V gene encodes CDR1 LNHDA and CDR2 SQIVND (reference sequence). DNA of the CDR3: TGTGCCAGTAGTAAACCCGGGACACCCGGCGGGGAGCTGTTTTTT. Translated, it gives CASSKPGTPGGELFF.

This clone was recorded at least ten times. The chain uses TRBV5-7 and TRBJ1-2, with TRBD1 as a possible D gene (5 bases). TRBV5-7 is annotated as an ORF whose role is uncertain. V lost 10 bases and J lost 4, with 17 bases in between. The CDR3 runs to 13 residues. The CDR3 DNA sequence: TGTGCCCCCAGCGTGGGCGGGGGCTATGGCTACACCTTC. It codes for CAPSVGGGYGYTF.

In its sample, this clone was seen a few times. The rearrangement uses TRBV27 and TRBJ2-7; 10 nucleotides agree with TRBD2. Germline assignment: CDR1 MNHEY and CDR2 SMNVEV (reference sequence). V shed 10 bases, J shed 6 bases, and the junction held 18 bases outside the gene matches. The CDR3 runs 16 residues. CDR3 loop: CATALAGAGPAGEQYF. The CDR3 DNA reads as TGTGCCACAGCCCTAGCGGGAGCCGGGCCCGCTGGCGAGCAGTACTTC.

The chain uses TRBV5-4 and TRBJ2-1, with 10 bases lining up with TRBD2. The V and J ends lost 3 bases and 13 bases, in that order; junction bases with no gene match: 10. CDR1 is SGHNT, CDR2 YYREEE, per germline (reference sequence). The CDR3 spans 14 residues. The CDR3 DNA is TGTGCCAGCAGCTCCGGGACTAGCGTAGGCCGCCAGTTCTTC. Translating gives CASSSGTSVGRQFF. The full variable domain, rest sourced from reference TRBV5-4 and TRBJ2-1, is ETGVTQSPTHLIKTRGQQVTLRCSSQSGHNTVSWYQQALGQGPQFIFQYYREEENGRGNFPPRFSGLQFPNYSSELNVNALELDDSALYLCASSSGTSVGRQFFGPGTRLTVL.

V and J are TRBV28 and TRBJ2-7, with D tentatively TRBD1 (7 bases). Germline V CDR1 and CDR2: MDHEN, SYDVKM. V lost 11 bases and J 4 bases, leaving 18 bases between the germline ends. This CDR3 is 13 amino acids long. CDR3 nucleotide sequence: TGTGCCTCGGGTGGAGGGGGCAGGTACGAGCAGTACTTC. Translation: CASGGGGRYEQYF. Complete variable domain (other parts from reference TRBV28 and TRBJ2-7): DVKVTQSSRYLVKRTGEKVFLECVQDMDHENMFWYRQDPGLGLRLIYFSYDVKMKEKGDIPEGYSVSREKKERFSLILESASTNQTSMYLCASGGGGRYEQYFGPGTRLTVT.

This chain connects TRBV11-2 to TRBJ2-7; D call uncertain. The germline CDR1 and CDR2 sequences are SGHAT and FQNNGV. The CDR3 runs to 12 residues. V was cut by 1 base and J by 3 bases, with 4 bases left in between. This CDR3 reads CASSLARYEQYF. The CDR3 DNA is TGTGCCAGCAGCTTAGCGCGCTACGAGCAGTACTTC. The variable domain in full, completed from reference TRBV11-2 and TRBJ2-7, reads EAGVAQSPRYKIIEKRQSVAFWCNPISGHATLYWYQQILGQGPKLLIQFQNNGVVDDSQLPKDRFSAERLKGVDSTLKIQPAKLEDSAVYLCASSLARYEQYFGPGTRLTVT.

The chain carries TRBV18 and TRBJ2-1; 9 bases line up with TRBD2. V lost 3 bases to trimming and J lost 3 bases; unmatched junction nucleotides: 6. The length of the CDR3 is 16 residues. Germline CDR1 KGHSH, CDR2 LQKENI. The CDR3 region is CASSPRSGRNYNEQFF. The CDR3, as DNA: TGTGCCAGCTCACCGCGCAGCGGGAGGAACTACAATGAGCAGTTCTTC.

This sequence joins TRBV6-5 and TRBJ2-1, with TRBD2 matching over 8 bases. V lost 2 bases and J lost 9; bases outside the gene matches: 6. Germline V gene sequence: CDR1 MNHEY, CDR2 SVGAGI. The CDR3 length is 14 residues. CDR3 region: CASSYPGGPGEQFF. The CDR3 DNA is TGTGCCAGCAGTTACCCGGGAGGGCCCGGTGAGCAGTTCTTC.

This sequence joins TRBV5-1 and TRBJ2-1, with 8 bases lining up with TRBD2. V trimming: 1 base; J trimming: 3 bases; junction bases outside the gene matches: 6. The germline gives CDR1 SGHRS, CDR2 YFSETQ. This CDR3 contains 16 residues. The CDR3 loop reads CASSLYAGGLYNEQFF. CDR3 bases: TGCGCCAGCAGCTTGTATGCGGGAGGTCTCTACAATGAGCAGTTCTTC.

The CDR3 DNA reads as TGTGCCAGCAAGATAGGGGGAGGGGAGACCCAGTACTTC. It is translated as CASKIGGGETQYF. The chain couples TRBV6-5 to TRBJ2-5; tentative D call: TRBD2 (7 bases). The CDR3 is 13 residues long. CDR1 is MNHEY, CDR2 SVGAGI, per germline. V was trimmed by 7 bases and J by 5 bases, leaving 14 bases between them.

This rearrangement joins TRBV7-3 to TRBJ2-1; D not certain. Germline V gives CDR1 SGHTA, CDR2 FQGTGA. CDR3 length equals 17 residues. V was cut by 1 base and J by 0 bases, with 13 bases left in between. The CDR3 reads CASSLKSALSSYNEQFF. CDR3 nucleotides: TGTGCCAGCAGCTTAAAATCAGCGTTGAGCTCCTACAATGAGCAGTTCTTC.

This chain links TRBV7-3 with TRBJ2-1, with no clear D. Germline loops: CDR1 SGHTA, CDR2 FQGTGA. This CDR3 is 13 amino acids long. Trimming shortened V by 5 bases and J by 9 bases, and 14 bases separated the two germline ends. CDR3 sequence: CASSPILDSEQFF. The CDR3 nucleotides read TGTGCCAGCAGCCCGATCCTAGATTCTGAGCAGTTCTTC.

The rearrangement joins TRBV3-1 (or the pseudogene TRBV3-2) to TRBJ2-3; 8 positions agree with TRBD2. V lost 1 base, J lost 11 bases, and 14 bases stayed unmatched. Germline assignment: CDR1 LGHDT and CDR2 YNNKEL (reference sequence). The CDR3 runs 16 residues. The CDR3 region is CASSQGLTSAARGQYF. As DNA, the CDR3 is TGTGCCAGCAGCCAAGGTCTGACTAGCGCGGCAAGGGGGCAGTATTTT.

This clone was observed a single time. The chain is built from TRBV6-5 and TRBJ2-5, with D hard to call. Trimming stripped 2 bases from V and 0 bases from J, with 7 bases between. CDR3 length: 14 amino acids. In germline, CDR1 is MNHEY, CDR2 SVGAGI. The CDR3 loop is CASSYGPHQETQYF. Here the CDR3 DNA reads TGTGCCAGCAGTTACGGGCCCCACCAAGAGACCCAGTACTTC.

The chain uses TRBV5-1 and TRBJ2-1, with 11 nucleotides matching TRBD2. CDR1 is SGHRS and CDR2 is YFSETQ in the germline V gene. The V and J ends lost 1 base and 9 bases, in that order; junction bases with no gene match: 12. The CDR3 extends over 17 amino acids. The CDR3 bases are TGCGCCAGCAGCTTGATATCGAGACTAGCGGGAAGTAGTGAGCAGTTCTTC. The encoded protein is CASSLISRLAGSSEQFF.

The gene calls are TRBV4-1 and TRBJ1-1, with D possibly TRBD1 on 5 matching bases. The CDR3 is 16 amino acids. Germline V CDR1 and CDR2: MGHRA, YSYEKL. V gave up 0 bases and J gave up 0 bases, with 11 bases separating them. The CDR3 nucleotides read TGCGCCAGCAGCCAAGATGTTTACAGGTTGAACACTGAAGCTTTCTTT. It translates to CASSQDVYRLNTEAFF.

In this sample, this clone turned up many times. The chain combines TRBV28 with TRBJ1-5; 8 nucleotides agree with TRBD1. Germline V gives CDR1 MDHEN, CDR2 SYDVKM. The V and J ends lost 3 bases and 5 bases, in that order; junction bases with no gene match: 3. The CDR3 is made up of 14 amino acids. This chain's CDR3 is CASSLSRGHQPQHF. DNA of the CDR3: TGTGCCAGCAGTTTGTCCAGGGGGCATCAGCCCCAGCATTTT.

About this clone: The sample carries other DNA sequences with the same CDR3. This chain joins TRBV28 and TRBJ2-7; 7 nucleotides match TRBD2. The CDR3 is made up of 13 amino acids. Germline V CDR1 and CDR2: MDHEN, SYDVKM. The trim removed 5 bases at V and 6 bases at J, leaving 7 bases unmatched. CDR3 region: CASSSSGTIEQYF. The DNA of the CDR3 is TGTGCCAGCAGTAGTTCCGGGACTATCGAGCAGTACTTC.

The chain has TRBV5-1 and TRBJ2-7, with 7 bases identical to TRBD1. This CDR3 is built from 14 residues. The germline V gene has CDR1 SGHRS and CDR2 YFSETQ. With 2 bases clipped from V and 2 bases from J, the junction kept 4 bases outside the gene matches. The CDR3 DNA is TGCGCCAGCAGCTTAGGGGACAGCGCCTACGAGCAGTACTTC. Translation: CASSLGDSAYEQYF.

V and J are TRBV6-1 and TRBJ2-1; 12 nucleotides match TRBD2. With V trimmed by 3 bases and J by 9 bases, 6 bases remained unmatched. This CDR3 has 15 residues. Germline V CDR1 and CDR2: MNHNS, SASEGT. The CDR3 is CASSEGLAGYTEQFF. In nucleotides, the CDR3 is TGTGCCAGCAGTGAGGGACTAGCGGGTTATACTGAGCAGTTCTTC.

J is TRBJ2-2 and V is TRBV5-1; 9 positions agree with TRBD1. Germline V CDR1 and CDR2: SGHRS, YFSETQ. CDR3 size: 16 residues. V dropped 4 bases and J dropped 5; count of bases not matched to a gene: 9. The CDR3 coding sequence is TGCGCCAGCAGCCCGGGAACAGGGGGCTGGACCGGGGAGCTGTTTTTT. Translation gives CASSPGTGGWTGELFF.

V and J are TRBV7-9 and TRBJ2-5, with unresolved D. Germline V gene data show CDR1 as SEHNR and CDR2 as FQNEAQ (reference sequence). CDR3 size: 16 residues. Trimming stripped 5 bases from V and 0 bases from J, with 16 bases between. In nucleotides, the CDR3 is TGTGCCAGCAGCCCGACTCGAACGGCCAACCAAGAGACCCAGTACTTC. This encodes CASSPTRTANQETQYF.